The entry below describes one T cell receptor beta chain. The CDR3 has 15 residues. Germline V gene sequence: CDR1 LNHNV, CDR2 YYDKDF (reference sequence). With 5 bases removed from V and 8 bases from J, the gap between germline ends came to 19 bases. These data belong to a study of identical twins. TCRdb processed the 5' RACE reads anew with MiXCR; each CDR3 protein has one entry. The profile shows 350,000 or so distinct CDR3 sequences, 9% to 15% of them singletons. Separately, the same data were catalogued under a study of yellow fever vaccine responses in identical twins.

This receptor was taken from a woman aged 18 to 35 in good health. The chain links TRBV15 to TRBJ2-1; D might be TRBD1 or TRBD2, each matching 6 bases. The sequenced sample was CD8+ T cells sorted from blood. The CDR3 region has the DNA TGTGCCACCAGCGGGGAAAAAGGGGGGCGGGATGAGCAGTTCTTC. As protein: CATSGEKGGRDEQFF.